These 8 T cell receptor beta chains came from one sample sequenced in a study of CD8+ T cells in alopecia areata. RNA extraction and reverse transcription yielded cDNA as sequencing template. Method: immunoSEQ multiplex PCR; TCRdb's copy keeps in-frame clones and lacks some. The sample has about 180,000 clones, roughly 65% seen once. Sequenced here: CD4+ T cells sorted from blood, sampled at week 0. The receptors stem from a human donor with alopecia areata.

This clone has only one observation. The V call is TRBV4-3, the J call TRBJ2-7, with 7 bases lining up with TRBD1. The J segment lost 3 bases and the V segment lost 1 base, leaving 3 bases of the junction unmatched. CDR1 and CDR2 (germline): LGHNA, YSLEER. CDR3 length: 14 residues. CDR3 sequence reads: CASSQGQGFYEQYF. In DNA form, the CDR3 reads TGCGCCAGCAGCCAAGGACAGGGATTCTACGAGCAGTACTTC.

The CDR3 reads CASSLHRDSPLHF. In nucleotides, the CDR3 is TGTGCCAGCAGCTTACACAGGGATTCACCCCTCCACTTT. The chain employs TRBV7-9 and TRBJ1-6, with D maybe TRBD1 (6 bases). Germline V gene sequence: CDR1 SEHNR, CDR2 FQNEAQ (reference sequence). This CDR3 has 13 amino acids. V lost 2 bases, J lost 8 bases, and 7 bases lay in between. The whole variable domain, remainder taken from reference TRBV7-9 and TRBJ1-6, is DTGVSQNPRHKITKRGQNVTFRCDPISEHNRLYWYRQTLGQGPEFLTYFQNEAQLEKSRLLSDRFSAERPKGSFSTLEIQRTEQGDSAMYLCASSLHRDSPLHFGNGTRLTVT.

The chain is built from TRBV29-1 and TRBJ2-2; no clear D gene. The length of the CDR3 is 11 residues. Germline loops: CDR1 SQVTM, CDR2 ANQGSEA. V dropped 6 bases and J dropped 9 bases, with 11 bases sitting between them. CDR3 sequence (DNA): TGCAGCGTGCTGGATAGAAGGGAGCTGTTTTTT. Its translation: CSVLDRRELFF.

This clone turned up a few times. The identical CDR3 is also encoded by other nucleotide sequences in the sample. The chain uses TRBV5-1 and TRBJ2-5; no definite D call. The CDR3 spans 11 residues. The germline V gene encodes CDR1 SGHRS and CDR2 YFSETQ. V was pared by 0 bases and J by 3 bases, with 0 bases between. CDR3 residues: CASSLEETQYF. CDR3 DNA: TGCGCCAGCAGCTTGGAAGAGACCCAGTACTTC.

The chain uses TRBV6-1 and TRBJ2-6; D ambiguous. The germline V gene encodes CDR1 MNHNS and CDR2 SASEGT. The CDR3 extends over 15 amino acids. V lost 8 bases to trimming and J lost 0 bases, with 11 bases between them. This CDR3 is CASSLLSSGANVLTF. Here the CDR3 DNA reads TGTGCCAGCTCCCTTCTAAGCTCTGGGGCCAACGTCCTGACTTTC.

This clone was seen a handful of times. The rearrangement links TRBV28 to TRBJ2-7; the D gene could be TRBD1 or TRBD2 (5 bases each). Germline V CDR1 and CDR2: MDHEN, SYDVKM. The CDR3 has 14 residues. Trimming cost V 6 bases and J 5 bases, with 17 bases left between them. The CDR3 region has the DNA TGTGCCAGCAGCCGGACTGGGGCCAGGGACGAGCAGTACTTC. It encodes CASSRTGARDEQYF.

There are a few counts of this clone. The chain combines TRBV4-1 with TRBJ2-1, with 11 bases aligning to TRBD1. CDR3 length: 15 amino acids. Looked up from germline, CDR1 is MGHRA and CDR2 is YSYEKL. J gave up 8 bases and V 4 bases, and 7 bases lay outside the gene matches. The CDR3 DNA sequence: TGCGCCAGCAGCCTTCGGGACAGGGGGTCGGATGAGCAGTTCTTC. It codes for CASSLRDRGSDEQFF.

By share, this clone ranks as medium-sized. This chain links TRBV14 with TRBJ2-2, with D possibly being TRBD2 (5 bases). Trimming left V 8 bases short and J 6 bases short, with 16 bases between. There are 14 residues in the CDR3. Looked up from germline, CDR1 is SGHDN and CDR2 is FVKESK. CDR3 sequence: CASRPGSWAGELFF. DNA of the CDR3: TGTGCCAGCCGACCGGGATCATGGGCCGGGGAGCTGTTTTTT.